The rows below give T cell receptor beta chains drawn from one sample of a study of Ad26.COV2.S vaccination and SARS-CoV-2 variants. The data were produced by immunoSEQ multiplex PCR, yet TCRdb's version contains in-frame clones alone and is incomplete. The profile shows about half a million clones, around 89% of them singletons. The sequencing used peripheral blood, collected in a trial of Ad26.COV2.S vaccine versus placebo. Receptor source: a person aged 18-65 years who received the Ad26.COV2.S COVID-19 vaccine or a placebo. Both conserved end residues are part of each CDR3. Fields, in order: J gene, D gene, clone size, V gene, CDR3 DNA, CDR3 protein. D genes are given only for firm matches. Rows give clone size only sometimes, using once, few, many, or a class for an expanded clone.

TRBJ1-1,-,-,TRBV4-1,TGCGCCAGCAGCCCGGGACCGCAGAACACTGAAGCTTTCTTT,CASSPGPQNTEAFF
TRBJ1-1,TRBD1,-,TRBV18,TGTGCCAGCTCACAGGGACAGTTGAACCTGAACACTGAAGCTTTCTTT,CASSQGQLNLNTEAFF
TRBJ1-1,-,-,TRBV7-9,TGTGCCAGCAGCTTTCAATGGGGTGAAGCTTTCTTT,CASSFQWGEAFF
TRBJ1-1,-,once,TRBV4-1,TGCGCCAGCAGCCTAGAAGCAAACACTGAAGCTTTCTTT,CASSLEANTEAFF
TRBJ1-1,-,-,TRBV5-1,TGCGCCAGCAGCTTGGGTCAAGGGCACACTGAAGCTTTCTTT,CASSLGQGHTEAFF
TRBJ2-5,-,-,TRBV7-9,TGTGCCAGCAGCACCGGGGGTGCCCAGTACTTC,CASSTGGAQYF
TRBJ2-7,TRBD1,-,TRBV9,TGTGCCAGCAGCCTCGGGACAGGGGGGTCCTACGAGCAGTACTTC,CASSLGTGGSYEQYF
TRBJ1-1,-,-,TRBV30,TGTGCCTGGCAGACTGCGACTCATAACGAAGCTTTCTTT,CAWQTATHNEAFF
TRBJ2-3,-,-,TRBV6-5,TGTGCCAGCAGTTACGGGTTCGGGAACACAGATACGCAGTATTTT,CASSYGFGNTDTQYF
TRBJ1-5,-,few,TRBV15,TGTGCCACCAGCAGAGACGGGACCGATAGCAATCAGCCCCAGCATTTT,CATSRDGTDSNQPQHF
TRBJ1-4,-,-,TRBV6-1,TGTGCCAGCAGTGAAGCGTTAGGGGGAAGTGAAAAACTGTTTTTT,CASSEALGGSEKLFF
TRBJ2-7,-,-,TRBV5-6,TGTGCCAGCAGCTTGGGACCTACCTACGAGCAGTACTTC,CASSLGPTYEQYF
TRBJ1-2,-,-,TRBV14,TGTGCCAGCAGCCAAGGAGGCGGCACAGGAGGCTACACCTTC,CASSQGGGTGGYTF
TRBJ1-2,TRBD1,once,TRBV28,TGTGCCAGCACAATGACAGGGCCTAACTATGGCTACACCTTC,CASTMTGPNYGYTF